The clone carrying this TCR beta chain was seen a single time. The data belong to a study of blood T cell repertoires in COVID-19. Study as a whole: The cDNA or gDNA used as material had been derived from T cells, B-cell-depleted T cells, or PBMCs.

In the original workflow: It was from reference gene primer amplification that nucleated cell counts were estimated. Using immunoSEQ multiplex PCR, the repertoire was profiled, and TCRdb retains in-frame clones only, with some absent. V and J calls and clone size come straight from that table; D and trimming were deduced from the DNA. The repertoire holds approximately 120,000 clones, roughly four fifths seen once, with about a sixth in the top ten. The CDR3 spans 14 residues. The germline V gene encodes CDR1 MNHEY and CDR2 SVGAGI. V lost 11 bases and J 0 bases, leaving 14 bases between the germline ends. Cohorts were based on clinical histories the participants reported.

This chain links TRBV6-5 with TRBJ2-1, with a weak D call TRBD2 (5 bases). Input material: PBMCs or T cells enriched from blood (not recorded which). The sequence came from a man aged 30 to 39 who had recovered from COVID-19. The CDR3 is CAVSRGSSYNEQFF. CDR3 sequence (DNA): TGTGCCGTCTCTCGGGGAAGCTCCTACAATGAGCAGTTCTTC.